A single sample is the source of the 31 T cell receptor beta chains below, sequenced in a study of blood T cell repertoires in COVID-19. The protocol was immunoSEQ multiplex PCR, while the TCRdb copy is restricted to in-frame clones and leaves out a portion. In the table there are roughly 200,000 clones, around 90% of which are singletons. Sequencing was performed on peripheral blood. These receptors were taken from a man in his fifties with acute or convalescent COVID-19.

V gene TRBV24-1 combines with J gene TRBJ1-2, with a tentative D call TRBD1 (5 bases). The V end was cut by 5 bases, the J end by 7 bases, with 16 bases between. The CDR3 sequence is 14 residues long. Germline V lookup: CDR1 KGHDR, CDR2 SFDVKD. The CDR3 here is CATSAGDYVSGYTF. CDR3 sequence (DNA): TGTGCCACCAGTGCGGGGGATTACGTCTCTGGCTACACCTTC.

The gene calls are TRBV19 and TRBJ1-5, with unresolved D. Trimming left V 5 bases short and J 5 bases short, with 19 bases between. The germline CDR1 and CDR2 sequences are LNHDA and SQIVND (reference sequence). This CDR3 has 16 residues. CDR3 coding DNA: TGTGCCAGTAGTCCCCCGGGCGGGAGGGTTGATCAGCCCCAGCATTTT. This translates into CASSPPGGRVDQPQHF.

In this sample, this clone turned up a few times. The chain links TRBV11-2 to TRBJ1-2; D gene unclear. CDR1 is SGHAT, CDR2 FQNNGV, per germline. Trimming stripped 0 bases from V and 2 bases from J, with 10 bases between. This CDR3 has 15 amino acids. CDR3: CASSLESSANYGYTF. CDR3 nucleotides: TGTGCCAGCAGCTTAGAATCTTCCGCGAACTATGGCTACACCTTC.

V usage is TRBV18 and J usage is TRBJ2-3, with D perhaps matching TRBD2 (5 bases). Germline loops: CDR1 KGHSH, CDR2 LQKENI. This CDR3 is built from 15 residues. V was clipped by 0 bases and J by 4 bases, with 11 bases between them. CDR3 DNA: TGTGCCAGCTCACCACCGCTAGCTGGGGCAGATACGCAGTATTTT. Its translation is CASSPPLAGADTQYF.

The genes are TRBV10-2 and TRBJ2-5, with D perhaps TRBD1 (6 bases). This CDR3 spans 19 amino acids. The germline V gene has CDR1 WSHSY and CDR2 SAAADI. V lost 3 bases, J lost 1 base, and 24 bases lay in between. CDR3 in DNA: TGCGCCAGCAGTGACCCTCGATTAGGGACACAAGATTCCCAAGAGACCCAGTACTTC. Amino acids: CASSDPRLGTQDSQETQYF.

CDR3 in amino acids: CASSLTGQVYEQYF. The DNA of the CDR3 is TGTGCCAGCAGCCTGACAGGGCAAGTCTACGAGCAGTACTTC. The genes are TRBV7-2 and TRBJ2-7; 7 bases align to TRBD1. V lost 5 bases and J lost 3; bases outside the gene matches: 7. The CDR3 spans 14 residues. Germline V gene sequence: CDR1 SGHTA, CDR2 FQGNSA.

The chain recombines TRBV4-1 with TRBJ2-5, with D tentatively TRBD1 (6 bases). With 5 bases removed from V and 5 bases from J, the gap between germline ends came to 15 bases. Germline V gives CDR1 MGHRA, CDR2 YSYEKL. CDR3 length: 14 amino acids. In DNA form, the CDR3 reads TGCGCCAGCAGCTTGGGGGCGAGTGGGGAGACCCAGTACTTC. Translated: CASSLGASGETQYF.

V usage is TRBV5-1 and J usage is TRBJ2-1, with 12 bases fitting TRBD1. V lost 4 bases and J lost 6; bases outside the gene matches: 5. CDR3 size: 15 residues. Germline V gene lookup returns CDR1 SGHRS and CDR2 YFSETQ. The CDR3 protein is CASSTGQGAPNEQFF. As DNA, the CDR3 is TGCGCCAGCAGCACGGGACAGGGGGCGCCCAATGAGCAGTTCTTC.

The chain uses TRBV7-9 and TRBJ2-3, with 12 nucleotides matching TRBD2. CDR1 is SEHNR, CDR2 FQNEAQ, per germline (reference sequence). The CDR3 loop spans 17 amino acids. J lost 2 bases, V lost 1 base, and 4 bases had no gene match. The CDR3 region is CASSLGTSGAPTDTQYF. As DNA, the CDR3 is TGTGCCAGCAGCTTAGGGACTAGCGGGGCCCCCACAGATACGCAGTATTTT.

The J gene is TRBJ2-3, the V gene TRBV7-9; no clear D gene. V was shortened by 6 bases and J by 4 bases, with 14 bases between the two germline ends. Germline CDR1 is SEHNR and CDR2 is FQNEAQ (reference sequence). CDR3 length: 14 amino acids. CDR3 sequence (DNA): TGTGCCAGCAGATCCTCCAAGCACCCAGATACGCAGTATTTT. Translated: CASRSSKHPDTQYF. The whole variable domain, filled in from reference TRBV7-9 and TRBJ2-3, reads DTGVSQNPRHKITKRGQNVTFRCDPISEHNRLYWYRQTLGQGPEFLTYFQNEAQLEKSRLLSDRFSAERPKGSFSTLEIQRTEQGDSAMYLCASRSSKHPDTQYFGPGTRLTVL.

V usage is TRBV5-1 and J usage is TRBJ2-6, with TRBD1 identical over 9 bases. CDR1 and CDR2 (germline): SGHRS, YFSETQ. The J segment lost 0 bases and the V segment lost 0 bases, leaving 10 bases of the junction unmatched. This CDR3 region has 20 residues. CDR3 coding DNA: TGCGCCAGCAGCTTGGAAGGGGGGGACAGGGACAGCTCTGGGGCCAACGTCCTGACTTTC. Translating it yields CASSLEGGDRDSSGANVLTF.

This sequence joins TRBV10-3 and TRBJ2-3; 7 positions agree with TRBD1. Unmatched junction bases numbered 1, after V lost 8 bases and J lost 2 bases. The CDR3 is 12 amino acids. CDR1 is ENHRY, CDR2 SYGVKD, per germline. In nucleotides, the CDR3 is TGTGCCATCGGGACAGACACAGATACGCAGTATTTT. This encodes CAIGTDTDTQYF.

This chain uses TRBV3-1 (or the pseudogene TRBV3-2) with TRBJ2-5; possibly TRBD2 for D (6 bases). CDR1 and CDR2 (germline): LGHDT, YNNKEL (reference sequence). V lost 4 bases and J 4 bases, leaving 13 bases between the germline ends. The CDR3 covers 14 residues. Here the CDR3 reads CASSPMTRRETQYF. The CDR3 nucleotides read TGTGCCAGCAGCCCCATGACTAGGAGAGAGACCCAGTACTTC.

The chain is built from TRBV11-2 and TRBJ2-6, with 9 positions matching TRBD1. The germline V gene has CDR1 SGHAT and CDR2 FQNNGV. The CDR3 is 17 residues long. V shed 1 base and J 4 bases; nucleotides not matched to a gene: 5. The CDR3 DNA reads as TGTGCCAGCAGCTTAGGGCGGACAGGGGCCGGGGCCAACGTCCTGACTTTC. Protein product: CASSLGRTGAGANVLTF. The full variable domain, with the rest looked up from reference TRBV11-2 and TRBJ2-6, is EAGVAQSPRYKIIEKRQSVAFWCNPISGHATLYWYQQILGQGPKLLIQFQNNGVVDDSQLPKDRFSAERLKGVDSTLKIQPAKLEDSAVYLCASSLGRTGAGANVLTFGAGSRLTVL.

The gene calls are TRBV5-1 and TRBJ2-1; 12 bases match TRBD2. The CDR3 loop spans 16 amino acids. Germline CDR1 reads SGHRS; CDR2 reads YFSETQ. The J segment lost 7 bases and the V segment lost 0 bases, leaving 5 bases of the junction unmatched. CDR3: CASSLDASGRVNEQFF. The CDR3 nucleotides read TGCGCCAGCAGCTTGGACGCTAGCGGGAGGGTTAATGAGCAGTTCTTC.

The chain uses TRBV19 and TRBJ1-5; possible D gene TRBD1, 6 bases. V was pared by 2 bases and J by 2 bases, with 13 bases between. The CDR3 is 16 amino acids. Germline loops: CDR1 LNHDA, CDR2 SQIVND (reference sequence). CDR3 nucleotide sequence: TGTGCCAGTAGTATAATAGGGGGATGGGGCAATCAGCCCCAGCATTTT. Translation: CASSIIGGWGNQPQHF.

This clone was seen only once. CDR3 region: CASSLAGISGSNGETQYF. The CDR3 nucleotides are TGCGCCAGCAGCTTGGCCGGGATTAGCGGGAGTAACGGAGAGACCCAGTACTTC. The rearrangement links TRBV5-1 to TRBJ2-5; 9 bases line up with TRBD2. The V and J ends lost 0 bases and 4 bases, in that order; junction bases with no gene match: 13. The CDR3 runs 18 residues. Germline V CDR1 and CDR2: SGHRS, YFSETQ.

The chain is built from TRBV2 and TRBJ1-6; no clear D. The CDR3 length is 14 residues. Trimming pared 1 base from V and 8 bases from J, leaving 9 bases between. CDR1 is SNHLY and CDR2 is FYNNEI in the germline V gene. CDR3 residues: CASSEGRRDSPLHF. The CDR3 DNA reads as TGTGCCAGCAGTGAAGGCAGGCGGGATTCACCCCTCCACTTT.

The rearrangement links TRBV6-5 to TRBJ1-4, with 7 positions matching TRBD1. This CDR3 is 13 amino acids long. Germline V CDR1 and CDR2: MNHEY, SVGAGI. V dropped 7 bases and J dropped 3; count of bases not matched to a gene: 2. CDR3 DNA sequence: TGTGCCAGCATCGGGACAGCTAATGAAAAACTGTTTTTT. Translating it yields CASIGTANEKLFF.

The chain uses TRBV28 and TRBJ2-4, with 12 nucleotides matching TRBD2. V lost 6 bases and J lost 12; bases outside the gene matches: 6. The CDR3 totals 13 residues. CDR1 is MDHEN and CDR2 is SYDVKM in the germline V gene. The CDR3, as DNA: TGTGCCAGCAGGCTAACTAGCGGGGGGCCTCAGTACTTC. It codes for CASRLTSGGPQYF.

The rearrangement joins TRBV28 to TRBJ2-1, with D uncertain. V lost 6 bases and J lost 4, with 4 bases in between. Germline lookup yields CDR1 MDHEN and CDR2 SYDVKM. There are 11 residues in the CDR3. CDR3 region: CASSFYNEQFF. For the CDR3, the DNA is TGTGCCAGCAGCTTTTACAATGAGCAGTTCTTC.

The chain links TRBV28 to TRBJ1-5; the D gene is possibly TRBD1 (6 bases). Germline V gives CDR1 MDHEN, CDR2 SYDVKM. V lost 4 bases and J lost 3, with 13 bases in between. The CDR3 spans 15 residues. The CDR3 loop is CASSSSDRFNQPQHF. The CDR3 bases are TGTGCCAGCAGTTCATCAGACAGGTTCAATCAGCCCCAGCATTTT.

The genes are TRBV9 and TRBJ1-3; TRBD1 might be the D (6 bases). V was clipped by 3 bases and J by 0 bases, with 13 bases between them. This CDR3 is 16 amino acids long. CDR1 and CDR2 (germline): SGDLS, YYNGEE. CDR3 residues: CASSAPRGISGNTIYF. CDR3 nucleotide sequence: TGTGCCAGCAGCGCCCCAAGGGGGATCTCTGGAAACACCATATATTTT. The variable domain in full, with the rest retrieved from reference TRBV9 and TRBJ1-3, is DSGVTQTPKHLITATGQRVTLRCSPRSGDLSVYWYQQSLDQGLQFLIQYYNGEERAKGNILERFSAQQFPDLHSELNLSSLELGDSALYFCASSAPRGISGNTIYFGEGSWLTVV.

The CDR3 region is CASSIRGGGYEQYV. In DNA form, the CDR3 reads TGTGCCAGCAGTATCCGAGGGGGGGGATACGAGCAGTACGTC. The chain combines TRBV6-5 with TRBJ2-7; D may be TRBD2 (7 bases). V was clipped by 5 bases and J by 4 bases, with 15 bases between them. Germline V gives CDR1 MNHEY, CDR2 SVGAGI. The CDR3 extends over 14 amino acids.

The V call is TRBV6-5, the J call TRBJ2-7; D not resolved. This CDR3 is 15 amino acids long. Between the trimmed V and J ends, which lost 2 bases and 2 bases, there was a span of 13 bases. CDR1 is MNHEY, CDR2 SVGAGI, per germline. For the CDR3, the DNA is TGTGCCAGCAGTTACACTGTGGGCAGAACCTACGAGCAGTACTTC. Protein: CASSYTVGRTYEQYF.

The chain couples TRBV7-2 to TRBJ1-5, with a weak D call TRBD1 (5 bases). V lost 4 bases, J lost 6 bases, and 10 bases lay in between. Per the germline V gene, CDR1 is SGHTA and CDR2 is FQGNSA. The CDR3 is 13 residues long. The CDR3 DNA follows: TGTGCCAGCAGCTCGTCAGGGTTTCAGCCCCAGCATTTT. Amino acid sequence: CASSSSGFQPQHF.

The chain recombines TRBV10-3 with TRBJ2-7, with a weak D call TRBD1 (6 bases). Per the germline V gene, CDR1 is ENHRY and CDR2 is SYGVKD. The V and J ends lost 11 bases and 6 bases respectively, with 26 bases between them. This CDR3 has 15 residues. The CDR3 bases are TGTGCCGCACAAGGGGAAGGGGGACGACTCTCCGAGCAGTACTTC. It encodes CAAQGEGGRLSEQYF.

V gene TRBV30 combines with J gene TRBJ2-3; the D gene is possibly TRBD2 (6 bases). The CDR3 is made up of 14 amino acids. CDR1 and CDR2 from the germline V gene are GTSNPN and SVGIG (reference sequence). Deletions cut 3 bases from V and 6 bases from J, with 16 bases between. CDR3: CAWRASGGLDTQYF. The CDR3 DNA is TGTGCCTGGAGGGCAAGCGGAGGGTTGGATACGCAGTATTTT.

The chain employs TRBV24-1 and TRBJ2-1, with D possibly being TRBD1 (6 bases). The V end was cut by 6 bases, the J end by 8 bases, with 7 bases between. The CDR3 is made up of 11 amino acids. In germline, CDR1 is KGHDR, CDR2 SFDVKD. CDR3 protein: CATSHRDEQFF. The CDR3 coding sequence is TGTGCCACCAGTCACAGGGATGAGCAGTTCTTC.

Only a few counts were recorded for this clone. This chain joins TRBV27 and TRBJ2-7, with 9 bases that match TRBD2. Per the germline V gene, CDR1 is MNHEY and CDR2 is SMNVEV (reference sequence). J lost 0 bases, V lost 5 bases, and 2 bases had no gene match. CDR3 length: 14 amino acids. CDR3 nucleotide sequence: TGTGCCAGCAGTATAGCGGGAGTCTCCTACGAGCAGTACTTC. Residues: CASSIAGVSYEQYF.

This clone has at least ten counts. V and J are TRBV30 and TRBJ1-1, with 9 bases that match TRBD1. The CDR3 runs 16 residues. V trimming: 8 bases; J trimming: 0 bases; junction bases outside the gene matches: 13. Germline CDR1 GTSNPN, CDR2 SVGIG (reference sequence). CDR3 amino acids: CAGNRGLARMNTEAFF. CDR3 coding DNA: TGTGCCGGAAACAGGGGGCTCGCCCGGATGAACACTGAAGCTTTCTTT.